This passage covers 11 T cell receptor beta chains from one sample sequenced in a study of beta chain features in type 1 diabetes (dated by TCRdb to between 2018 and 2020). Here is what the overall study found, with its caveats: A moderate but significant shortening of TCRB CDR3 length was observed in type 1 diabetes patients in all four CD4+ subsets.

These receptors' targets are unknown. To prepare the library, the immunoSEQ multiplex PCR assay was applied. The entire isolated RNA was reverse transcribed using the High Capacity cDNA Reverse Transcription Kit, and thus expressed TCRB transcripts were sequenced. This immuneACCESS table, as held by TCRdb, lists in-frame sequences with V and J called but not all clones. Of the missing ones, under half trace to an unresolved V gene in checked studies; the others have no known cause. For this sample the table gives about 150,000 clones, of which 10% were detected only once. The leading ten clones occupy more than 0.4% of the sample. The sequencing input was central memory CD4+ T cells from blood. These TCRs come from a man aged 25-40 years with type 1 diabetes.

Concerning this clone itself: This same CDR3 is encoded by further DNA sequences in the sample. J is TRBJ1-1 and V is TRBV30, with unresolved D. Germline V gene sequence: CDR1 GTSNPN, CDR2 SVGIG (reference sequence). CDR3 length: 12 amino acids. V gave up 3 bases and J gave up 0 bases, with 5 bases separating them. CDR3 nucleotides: TGTGCCTGGAGGAGGGTGAACACTGAAGCTTTCTTT. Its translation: CAWRRVNTEAFF.

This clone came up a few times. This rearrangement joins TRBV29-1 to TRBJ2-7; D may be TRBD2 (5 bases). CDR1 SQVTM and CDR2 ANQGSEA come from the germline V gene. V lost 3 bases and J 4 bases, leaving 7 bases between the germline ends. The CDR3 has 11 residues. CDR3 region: CSVDGDYEQYF. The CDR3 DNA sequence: TGCAGCGTTGACGGGGATTACGAGCAGTACTTC.

The DNA of the CDR3 is TGCAGCGTTGTCATTTCGGCAGGGGGCTACGAGCAGTACTTC. Its translation is CSVVISAGGYEQYF. J is TRBJ2-7 and V is TRBV29-1, with 7 positions matching TRBD1. This CDR3 spans 14 amino acids. Unmatched junction bases numbered 9, after V lost 4 bases and J lost 3 bases. CDR1 and CDR2 (germline): SQVTM, ANQGSEA.

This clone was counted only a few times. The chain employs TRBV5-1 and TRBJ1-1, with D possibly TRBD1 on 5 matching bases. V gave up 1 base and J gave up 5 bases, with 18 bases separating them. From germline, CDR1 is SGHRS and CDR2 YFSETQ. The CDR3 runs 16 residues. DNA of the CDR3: TGCGCCAGCAGCTTGAGTGGTTCGGGGGTTGGGACTGAAGCTTTCTTT. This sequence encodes CASSLSGSGVGTEAFF.

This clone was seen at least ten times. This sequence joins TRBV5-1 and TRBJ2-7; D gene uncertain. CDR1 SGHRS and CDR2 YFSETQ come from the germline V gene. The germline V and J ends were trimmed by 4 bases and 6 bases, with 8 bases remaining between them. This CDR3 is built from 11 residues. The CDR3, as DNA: TGCGCCAGCAGCGCGCTCTCCGAGCAGTACTTC. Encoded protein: CASSALSEQYF.

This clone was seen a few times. The CDR3 reads CASSERWSSYNEQFF. Here the CDR3 DNA reads TGTGCCAGCAGTGAGCGATGGAGTAGTTACAATGAGCAGTTCTTC. V and J are TRBV2 and TRBJ2-1; D unresolved. The CDR3 is 15 residues long. Germline CDR1 SNHLY, CDR2 FYNNEI. Trimming shortened V by 3 bases and J by 4 bases, and 13 bases separated the two germline ends.

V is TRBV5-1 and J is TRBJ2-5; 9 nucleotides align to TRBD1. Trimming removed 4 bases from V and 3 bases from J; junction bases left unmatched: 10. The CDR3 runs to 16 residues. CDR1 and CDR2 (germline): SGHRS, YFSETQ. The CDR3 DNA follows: TGCGCCAGCAGCCCCGGGACAGGGAGGTTGGAAGAGACCCAGTACTTC. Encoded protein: CASSPGTGRLEETQYF.

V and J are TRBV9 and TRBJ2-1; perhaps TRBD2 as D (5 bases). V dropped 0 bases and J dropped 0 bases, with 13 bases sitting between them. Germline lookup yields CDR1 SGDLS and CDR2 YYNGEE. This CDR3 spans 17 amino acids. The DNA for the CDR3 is TGTGCCAGCAGCGTAGGTGCGAGGGCGTCCTCCTACAATGAGCAGTTCTTC. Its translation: CASSVGARASSYNEQFF.

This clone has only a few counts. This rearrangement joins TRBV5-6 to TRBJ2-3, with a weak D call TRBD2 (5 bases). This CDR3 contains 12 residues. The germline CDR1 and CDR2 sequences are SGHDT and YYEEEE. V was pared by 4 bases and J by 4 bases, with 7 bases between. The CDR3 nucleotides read TGTGCCAGCAGCATGGGAGCAGATACGCAGTATTTT. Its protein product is CASSMGADTQYF.

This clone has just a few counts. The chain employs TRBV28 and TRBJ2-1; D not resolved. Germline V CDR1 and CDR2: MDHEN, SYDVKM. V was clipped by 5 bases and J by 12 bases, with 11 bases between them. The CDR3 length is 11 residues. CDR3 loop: CASSAEPTQFF. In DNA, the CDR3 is TGTGCCAGCAGTGCGGAACCCACGCAGTTCTTC.

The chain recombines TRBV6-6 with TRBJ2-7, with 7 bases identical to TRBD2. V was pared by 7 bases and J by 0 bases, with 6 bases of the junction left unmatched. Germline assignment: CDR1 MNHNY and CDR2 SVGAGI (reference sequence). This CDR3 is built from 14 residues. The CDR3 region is CASTPGGSSYEQYF. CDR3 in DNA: TGTGCCAGCACCCCGGGGGGAAGCTCCTACGAGCAGTACTTC.